The clone carrying this T cell receptor beta chain has a handful of counts. Its antigen is currently unknown. The donors were all healthy and Caucasian. The length of the CDR3 is 14 residues. Germline loops: CDR1 LNHNV, CDR2 YYDKDF (reference sequence). Trimming stripped 7 bases from V and 3 bases from J, with 13 bases between. The sample comes from a study of identical twins. Study findings and constraints: With abundant cord blood beta clonotypes, insertions were fewer; memory repertoires showed no such pattern. Cross-sectional statistical analysis was relied on for the conclusions, without the same donors being followed.

TCRdb redid the calling of the 5' RACE reads with MiXCR, one entry per CDR3 protein. The table records hundreds of thousands of distinct CDR3 sequences, 21% of them present only once. These data are also associated with another study on T cells expressing NK-cell markers. That investigation notes: Several experiments added an anti-gamma-delta TCR antibody to sort only alpha-beta TCR T cells.

The sample consisted of PBMCs. This sequence was found in a woman aged 18-29 years in good health. V and J are TRBV15 and TRBJ2-1; D could derive from TRBD1 or TRBD2 (5 bases each). The CDR3 here is CATTRDVGYNEQFF. As DNA, the CDR3 is TGTGCCACCACCCGGGACGTTGGCTACAATGAGCAGTTCTTC.